This T cell receptor beta chain came from a study of T-cell memory formation after mild COVID-19. This clonotype came up a few times. Antigen: not known. Study outcomes and limitations: That cross-reactive memory joined was suggested by some responding clones appearing in pre-infection memory.

TCRdb re-called the 5' RACE reads through MiXCR, storing one row per CDR3 protein. The profile covers 500,000 to 650,000 distinct CDR3 sequences, with about a fifth appearing a single time and around 9.2% taken by the ten largest. The CDR3 totals 12 residues. V lost 3 bases and J 7 bases, leaving 12 bases between the germline ends. Germline lookup yields CDR1 DFQATT and CDR2 SNEGSKA (reference sequence). The chain links TRBV20-1 to TRBJ1-2; no clear D gene. The source material was PBMCs or a T cell subset sorted from them (not recorded which). The receptor was derived from an adult woman who had mild COVID-19 (a few samples of this study predate the infection). Cell type and time point are not known. CDR3 residues: CSARITAFGYTF. CDR3 coding DNA: TGCAGTGCTAGGATCACGGCTTTTGGCTACACCTTC.